These 18 T cell receptor beta chains were sequenced from one sample in a study of PD-1 blockade in mismatch repair-deficient tumors. The assay was immunoSEQ multiplex PCR, and TCRdb's table has in-frame clones only and misses some. The table includes 120,000 or so clones, 86% detected once. The specimen comprised peripheral blood, sampled 44 weeks after starting pembrolizumab. These receptors originate from an adult with mismatch repair-deficient cancer.

The gene calls are TRBV5-1 and TRBJ1-3; D call uncertain. This CDR3 contains 14 residues. Germline CDR1 and CDR2: SGHRS and YFSETQ. V was pared by 2 bases and J by 3 bases, with 9 bases between. The CDR3 region has the DNA TGCGCCAGCAGCTTATACAGCTATGGAAACACCATATATTTT. Its protein product is CASSLYSYGNTIYF.

V and J are TRBV7-8 and TRBJ1-4; tentative D call: TRBD1 (6 bases). The CDR3 extends over 16 amino acids. Trimming removed 3 bases at V and 13 bases at J, with 24 bases between. Germline V lookup: CDR1 SGHVS, CDR2 FQNEAQ. In DNA, the CDR3 is TGTGCCAGCAGCTTCTCAGTAGGGGAGGGGGACGTGGGACTGTTTTTT. Amino acids: CASSFSVGEGDVGLFF.

V and J are TRBV6-4 and TRBJ1-2; 10 positions agree with TRBD1. The CDR3 covers 15 residues. J lost 10 bases, V lost 4 bases, and 12 bases had no gene match. Germline CDR1 and CDR2: MRHNA and SNTAGT. The CDR3 nucleotides read TGTGCCAGCAGTGGGACAGGGGGTGTAGGGGATGACTACACCTTC. This gives the protein CASSGTGGVGDDYTF.

The J gene is TRBJ2-1, the V gene TRBV6-5, with unresolved D. The CDR3 is made up of 11 amino acids. Germline assignment: CDR1 MNHEY and CDR2 SVGAGI. The V end was cut by 7 bases, the J end by 7 bases, with 8 bases between. The CDR3 DNA reads as TGTGCCAGCACTCAAGGGAATGAGCAGTTCTTC. Residues: CASTQGNEQFF.

The chain uses TRBV2 and TRBJ2-1; TRBD2 aligns across 10 bases. J gave up 4 bases and V 6 bases, and 6 bases lay outside the gene matches. The CDR3 is 15 residues long. CDR1 is SNHLY, CDR2 FYNNEI, per germline. The CDR3 DNA reads as TGTGCCAGCAGCTCTAGCGGGAGAGTTTACAATGAGCAGTTCTTC. Translated, it gives CASSSSGRVYNEQFF.

The chain employs TRBV6-5 and TRBJ2-7; TRBD2 aligns across 12 bases. J was trimmed by 5 bases and V by 8 bases; bases with no gene match: 10. Germline loops: CDR1 MNHEY, CDR2 SVGAGI. The CDR3 extends over 15 amino acids. DNA for the CDR3: TGTGCCAGCGGGGGGCCGACTAGCGGGAGCCACGAGCAGTACTTC. Amino acid sequence: CASGGPTSGSHEQYF.

This clone was seen more than once but under ten times. Its ends do not fully match the called genes, so a read error is possible. The chain recombines TRBV7-7 with TRBJ2-7; 12 bases align to TRBD1. This CDR3 region has 13 residues. CDR1 and CDR2 (germline): SSHAT, FNYEAQ (reference sequence). DNA of the CDR3: TGTGCTAGCAGCGCGGGACAGGGGGCAGGGCAGTACTTC. Residues: CASSAGQGAGQYF.

The J gene is TRBJ2-7, the V gene TRBV5-1; 9 positions agree with TRBD2. Germline-derived CDR1 and CDR2 are SGHRS and YFSETQ. CDR3 length: 15 residues. Trimming at V came to 0 bases and at J to 0 bases, leaving 1 base not matched to a gene. In DNA, the CDR3 is TGCGCCAGCAGCTTGGGCGGGAGGGCCTCCTACGAGCAGTACTTC. Amino acids: CASSLGGRASYEQYF.

V is TRBV9 and J is TRBJ2-3; TRBD2 matches 9 bases. There are 17 residues in the CDR3. V lost 0 bases, J lost 6 bases, and 11 bases stayed unmatched. Germline V gene data show CDR1 as SGDLS and CDR2 as YYNGEE. The DNA of the CDR3 is TGTGCCAGCAGCGTAGGACTGCGGGAGGGCCTTCGCGATACGCAGTATTTT. It is translated as CASSVGLREGLRDTQYF.

This clone has a handful of counts. V is TRBV27 and J is TRBJ1-2; D uncertain. The CDR3 spans 13 residues. V gave up 4 bases and J gave up 5 bases, with 11 bases separating them. The V gene's germline CDR1 is MNHEY and CDR2 SMNVEV (reference sequence). The CDR3 DNA follows: TGTGCCAGCAGTTCTAGAGGACGGTATGGCTACACCTTC. Translating gives CASSSRGRYGYTF.

This clone came up once. V gene TRBV7-9 combines with J gene TRBJ2-1, with TRBD2 matching over 9 bases. V was clipped by 1 base and J by 3 bases; unmatched bases: 7. The V gene's germline CDR1 is SEHNR and CDR2 FQNEAQ (reference sequence). The CDR3 length is 17 residues. The CDR3 bases are TGTGCCAGCAGCTTAGGAGTGGCGGGAGGGGGCTACAATGAGCAGTTCTTC. Protein product: CASSLGVAGGGYNEQFF.

Note on this clone: A junction boundary mismatches the germline segment, possibly from a read error. This chain joins TRBV10-3 and TRBJ2-7; D ambiguous. The germline gives CDR1 ENHRY, CDR2 SYGVKD. This CDR3 has 11 amino acids. Here the CDR3 reads CATSEGHEQYF. The CDR3 DNA follows: TGTGCCACCAGTGAAGGCCACGAGCAGTACTTC.

This sequence joins TRBV7-2 and TRBJ2-2, with D possibly TRBD2 on 6 matching bases. The V end lost 5 bases, the J end lost 6 bases, and 16 bases lay between the germline ends. Germline loops: CDR1 SGHTA, CDR2 FQGNSA. This CDR3 is built from 15 residues. CDR3 DNA sequence: TGTGCCAGCAGCCTCAGTTGGGGGGACTCCGGGGAGCTGTTTTTT. Translated, it gives CASSLSWGDSGELFF.

The rearrangement joins TRBV19 to TRBJ2-4; 8 bases agree with TRBD1. The V gene's germline CDR1 is LNHDA and CDR2 SQIVND (reference sequence). The junction had 4 bases not matched to a gene; V was cut back by 6 bases and J by 0 bases. The length of the CDR3 is 15 residues. CDR3 in DNA: TGTGCCAGTAGCGGACAGGGACAAGCCAAAAACATTCAGTACTTC. The encoded protein is CASSGQGQAKNIQYF.

This clone was observed a single time. This rearrangement joins TRBV7-6 to TRBJ1-1; possible D gene TRBD1, 5 bases. The CDR3 spans 13 residues. V lost 6 bases, J lost 8 bases, and 16 bases lay in between. In germline, CDR1 is SGHVS, CDR2 FNYEAQ. The CDR3 loop reads CASSRSGATEAFF. The CDR3 region has the DNA TGTGCCAGCAGTCGCTCCGGGGCGACCGAAGCTTTCTTT.

V and J are TRBV15 and TRBJ2-3; 8 nucleotides match TRBD2. The length of the CDR3 is 16 residues. The V gene's germline CDR1 is LNHNV and CDR2 YYDKDF (reference sequence). V shed 6 bases, J shed 2 bases, and the junction held 10 bases outside the gene matches. This chain's CDR3 is CATRLPGGAHTDTQYF. CDR3 nucleotide sequence: TGTGCCACCAGACTCCCCGGGGGGGCCCACACAGATACGCAGTATTTT.

The CDR3 region has the DNA TGTGCCAGTAGTAAGGTCGGCCGGGGGAACACCGGGGAGCTGTTTTTT. Translated: CASSKVGRGNTGELFF. The chain joins TRBV19 to TRBJ2-2; possibly TRBD2 for D (5 bases). V was shortened by 4 bases and J by 1 base, with 13 bases between the two germline ends. Germline V gene sequence: CDR1 LNHDA, CDR2 SQIVND (reference sequence). CDR3 size: 16 residues.

This clone occurred a few times. The chain joins TRBV6-4 to TRBJ1-1; a possible D gene is TRBD1 (5 bases). V was clipped by 6 bases and J by 6 bases, with 17 bases between them. Per germline, CDR1 MRHNA and CDR2 SNTAGT. The CDR3 runs to 14 residues. The CDR3 coding sequence is TGTGCCAGCAGAGATTCCTCATCAGGGTCTGAAGCTTTCTTT. Amino acid sequence: CASRDSSSGSEAFF.